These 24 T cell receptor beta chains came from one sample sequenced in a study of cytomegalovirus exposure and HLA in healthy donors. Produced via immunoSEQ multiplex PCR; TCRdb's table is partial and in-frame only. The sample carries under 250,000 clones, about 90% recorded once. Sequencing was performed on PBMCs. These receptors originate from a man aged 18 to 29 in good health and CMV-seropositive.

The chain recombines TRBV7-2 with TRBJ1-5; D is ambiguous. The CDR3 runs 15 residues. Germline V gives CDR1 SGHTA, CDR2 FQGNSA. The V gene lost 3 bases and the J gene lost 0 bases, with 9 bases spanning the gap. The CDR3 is CASSLGYHSNQPQHF. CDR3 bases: TGTGCCAGCAGCTTGGGTTATCATAGCAATCAGCCCCAGCATTTT.

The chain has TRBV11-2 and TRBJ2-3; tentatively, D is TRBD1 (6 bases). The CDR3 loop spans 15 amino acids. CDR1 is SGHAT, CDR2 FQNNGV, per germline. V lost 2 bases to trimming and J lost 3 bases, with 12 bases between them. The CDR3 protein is CASSLLGAHTDTQYF. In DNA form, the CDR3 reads TGTGCCAGCAGCTTACTGGGGGCGCATACAGATACGCAGTATTTT.

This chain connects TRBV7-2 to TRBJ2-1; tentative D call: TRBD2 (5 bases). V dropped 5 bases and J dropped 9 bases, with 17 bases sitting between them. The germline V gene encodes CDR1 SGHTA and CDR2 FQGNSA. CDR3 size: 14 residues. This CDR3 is CASSPGGSTVEQFF. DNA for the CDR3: TGTGCCAGCAGCCCCGGAGGTAGTACGGTTGAGCAGTTCTTC.

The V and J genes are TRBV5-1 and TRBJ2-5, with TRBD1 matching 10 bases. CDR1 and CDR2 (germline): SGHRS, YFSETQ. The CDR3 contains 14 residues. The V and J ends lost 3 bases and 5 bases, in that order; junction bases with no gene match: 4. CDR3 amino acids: CASSSTGGEETQYF. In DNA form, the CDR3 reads TGCGCCAGCAGCTCGACAGGGGGCGAGGAGACCCAGTACTTC.

The CDR3 DNA follows: TGTGCCAGCGGTCGAGGGGGCACTATAGAAAAACTGTTTTTT. Protein: CASGRGGTIEKLFF. The chain combines TRBV28 with TRBJ1-4; 7 nucleotides match TRBD1. The CDR3 length is 14 residues. The trim removed 8 bases at V and 8 bases at J, leaving 11 bases unmatched. Germline CDR1 MDHEN, CDR2 SYDVKM.

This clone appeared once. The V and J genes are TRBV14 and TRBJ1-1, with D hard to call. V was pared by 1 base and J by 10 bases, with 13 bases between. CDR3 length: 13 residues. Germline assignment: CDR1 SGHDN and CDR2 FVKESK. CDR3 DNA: TGTGCCAGCAGCCAAGGGCGACTGTCAGGAGCTTTCTTT. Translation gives CASSQGRLSGAFF.

This chain's CDR3 is CASSLSIGPLYGYTF. The CDR3 DNA reads TGTGCCAGCAGTTTATCGATAGGACCTCTCTATGGCTACACCTTC. The genes are TRBV27 and TRBJ1-2; no clear D gene. Trimming left V 0 bases short and J 4 bases short, with 12 bases between. Germline V gives CDR1 MNHEY, CDR2 SMNVEV (reference sequence). This CDR3 has 15 residues.

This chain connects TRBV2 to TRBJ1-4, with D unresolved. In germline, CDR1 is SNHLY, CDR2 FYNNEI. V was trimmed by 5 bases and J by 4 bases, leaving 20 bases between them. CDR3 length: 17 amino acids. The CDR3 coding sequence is TGTGCCAGCAGTCCTCTCGTGGGGATCGCAAGTAATGAAAAACTGTTTTTT. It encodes CASSPLVGIASNEKLFF. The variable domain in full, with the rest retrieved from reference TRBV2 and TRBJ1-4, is EPEVTQTPSHQVTQMGQEVILRCVPISNHLYFYWYRQILGQKVEFLVSFYNNEISEKSEIFDDQFSVERPDGSNFTLKIRSTKLEDSAMYFCASSPLVGIASNEKLFFGSGTQLSVL.

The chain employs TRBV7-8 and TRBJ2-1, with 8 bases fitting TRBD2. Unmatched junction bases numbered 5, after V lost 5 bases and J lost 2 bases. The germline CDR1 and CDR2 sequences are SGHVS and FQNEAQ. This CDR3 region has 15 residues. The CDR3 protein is CASSVREGPYNEQFF. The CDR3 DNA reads TGTGCCAGCAGCGTCCGGGAGGGCCCCTACAATGAGCAGTTCTTC.

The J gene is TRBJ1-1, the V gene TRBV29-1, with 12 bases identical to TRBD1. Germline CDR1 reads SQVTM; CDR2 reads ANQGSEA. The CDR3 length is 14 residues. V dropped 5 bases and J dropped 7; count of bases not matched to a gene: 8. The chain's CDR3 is CSVLTGTGGFEAFF. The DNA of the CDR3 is TGCAGCGTTTTGACCGGGACAGGGGGCTTTGAAGCTTTCTTT.

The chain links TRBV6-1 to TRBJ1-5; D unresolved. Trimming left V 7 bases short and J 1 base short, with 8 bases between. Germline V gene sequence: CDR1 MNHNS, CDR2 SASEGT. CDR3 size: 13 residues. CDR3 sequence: CASTFDSNQPQHF. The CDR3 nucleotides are TGTGCCAGCACCTTCGACAGCAATCAGCCCCAGCATTTT.

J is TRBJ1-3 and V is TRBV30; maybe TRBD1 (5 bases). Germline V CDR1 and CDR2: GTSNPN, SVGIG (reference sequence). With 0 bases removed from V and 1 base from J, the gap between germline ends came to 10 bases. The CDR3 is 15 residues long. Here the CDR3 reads CAWSVRAGSGNTIYF. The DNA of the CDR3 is TGTGCCTGGAGTGTACGCGCAGGGTCTGGAAACACCATATATTTT.

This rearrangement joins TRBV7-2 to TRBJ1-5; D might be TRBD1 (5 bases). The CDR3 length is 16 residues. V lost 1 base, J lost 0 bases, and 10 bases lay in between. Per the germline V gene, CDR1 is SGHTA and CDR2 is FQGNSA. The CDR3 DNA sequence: TGTGCCAGCAGCTTAGAGGGGTCTTTTAGCAATCAGCCCCAGCATTTT. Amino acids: CASSLEGSFSNQPQHF.

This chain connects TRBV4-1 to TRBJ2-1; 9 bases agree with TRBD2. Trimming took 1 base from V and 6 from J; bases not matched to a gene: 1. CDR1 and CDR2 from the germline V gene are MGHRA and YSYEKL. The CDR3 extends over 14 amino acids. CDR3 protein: CASSQVGLANEQFF. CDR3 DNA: TGCGCCAGCAGCCAAGTGGGACTAGCCAATGAGCAGTTCTTC.

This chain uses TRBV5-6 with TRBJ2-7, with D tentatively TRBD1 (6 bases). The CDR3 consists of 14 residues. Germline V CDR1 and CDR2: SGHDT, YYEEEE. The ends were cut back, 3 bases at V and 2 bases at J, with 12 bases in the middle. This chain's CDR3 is CASSSDQGPYEQYF. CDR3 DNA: TGTGCCAGCAGCTCAGATCAGGGGCCCTACGAGCAGTACTTC.

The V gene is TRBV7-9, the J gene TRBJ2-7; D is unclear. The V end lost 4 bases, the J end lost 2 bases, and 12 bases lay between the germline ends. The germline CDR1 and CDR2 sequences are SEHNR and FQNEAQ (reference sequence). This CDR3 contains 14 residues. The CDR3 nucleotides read TGTGCCAGCAGCTCCTTGTCGCAGACCTACGAGCAGTACTTC. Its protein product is CASSSLSQTYEQYF.

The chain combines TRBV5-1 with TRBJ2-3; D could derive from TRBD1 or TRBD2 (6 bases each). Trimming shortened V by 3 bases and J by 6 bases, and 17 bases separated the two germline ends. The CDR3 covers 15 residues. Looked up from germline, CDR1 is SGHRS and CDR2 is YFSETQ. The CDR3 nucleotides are TGCGCCAGCAGCTCGCCTACAAGGGGGGCCGATACGCAGTATTTT. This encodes CASSSPTRGADTQYF.

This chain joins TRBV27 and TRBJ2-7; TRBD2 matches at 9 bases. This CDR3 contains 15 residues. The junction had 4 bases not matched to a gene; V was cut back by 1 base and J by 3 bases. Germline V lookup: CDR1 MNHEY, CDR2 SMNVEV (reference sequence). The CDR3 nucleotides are TGTGCCAGCAGTTTATTCGGCGGGAGGGGCTACGAGCAGTACTTC. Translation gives CASSLFGGRGYEQYF.

This CDR3 reads CSETSGSNEQFF. The CDR3 nucleotides are TGCAGCGAGACTAGCGGGTCCAATGAGCAGTTCTTC. The chain employs TRBV29-1 and TRBJ2-1; 10 positions match TRBD2. Germline CDR1 is SQVTM and CDR2 is ANQGSEA. Germline trimming cut 7 bases from V and 6 bases from J; bases unmatched to any gene: 3. The CDR3 consists of 12 residues.

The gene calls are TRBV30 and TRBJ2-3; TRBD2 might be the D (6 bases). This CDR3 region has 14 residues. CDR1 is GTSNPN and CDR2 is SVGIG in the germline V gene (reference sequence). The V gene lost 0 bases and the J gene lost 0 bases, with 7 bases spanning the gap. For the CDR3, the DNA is TGTGCCTGGAGTGTGGGACTCAGCACAGATACGCAGTATTTT. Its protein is CAWSVGLSTDTQYF.

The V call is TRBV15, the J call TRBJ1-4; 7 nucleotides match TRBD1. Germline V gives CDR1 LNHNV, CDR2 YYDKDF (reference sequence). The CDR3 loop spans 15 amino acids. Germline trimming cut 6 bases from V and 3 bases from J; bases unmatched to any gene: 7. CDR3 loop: CATRRRQGPNEKLFF. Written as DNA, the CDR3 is TGTGCCACCAGAAGAAGACAGGGCCCTAATGAAAAACTGTTTTTT.

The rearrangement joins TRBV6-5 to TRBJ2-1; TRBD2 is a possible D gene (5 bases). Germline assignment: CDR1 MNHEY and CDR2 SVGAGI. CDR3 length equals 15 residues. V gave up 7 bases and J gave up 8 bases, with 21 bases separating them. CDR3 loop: CASTTTLGVVDEQFF. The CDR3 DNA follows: TGTGCCAGCACCACGACCTTGGGAGTCGTCGATGAGCAGTTCTTC.

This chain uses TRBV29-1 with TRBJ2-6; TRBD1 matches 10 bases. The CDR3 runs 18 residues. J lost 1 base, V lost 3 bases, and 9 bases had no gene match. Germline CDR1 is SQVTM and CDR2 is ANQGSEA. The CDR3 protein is CSVENRDRGFSGANVLTF. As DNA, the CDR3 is TGCAGCGTTGAGAACCGGGACAGGGGATTTTCTGGGGCCAACGTCCTGACTTTC.

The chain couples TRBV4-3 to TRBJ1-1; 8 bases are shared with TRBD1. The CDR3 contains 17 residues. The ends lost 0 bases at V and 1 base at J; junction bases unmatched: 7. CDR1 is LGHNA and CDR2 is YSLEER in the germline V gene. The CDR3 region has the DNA TGCGCCAGCAGCCAAGATCATGCAGGGGGCGAGAACACTGAAGCTTTCTTT. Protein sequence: CASSQDHAGGENTEAFF.